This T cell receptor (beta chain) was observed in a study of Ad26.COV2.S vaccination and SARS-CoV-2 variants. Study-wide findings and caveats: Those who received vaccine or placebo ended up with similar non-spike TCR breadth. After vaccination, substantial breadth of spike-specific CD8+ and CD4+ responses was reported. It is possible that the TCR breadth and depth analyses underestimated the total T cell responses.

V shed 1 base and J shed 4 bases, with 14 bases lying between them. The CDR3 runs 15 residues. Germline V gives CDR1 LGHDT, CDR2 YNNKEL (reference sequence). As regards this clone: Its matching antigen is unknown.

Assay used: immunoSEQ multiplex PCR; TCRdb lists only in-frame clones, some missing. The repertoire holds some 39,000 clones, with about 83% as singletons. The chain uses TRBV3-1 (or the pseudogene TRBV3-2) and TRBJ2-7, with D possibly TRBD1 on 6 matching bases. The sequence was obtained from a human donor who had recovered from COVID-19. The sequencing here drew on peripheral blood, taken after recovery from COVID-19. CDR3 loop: CASSQADSPIYEQYV. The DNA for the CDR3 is TGTGCCAGCAGCCAAGCGGACAGCCCGATATACGAGCAGTACGTC.